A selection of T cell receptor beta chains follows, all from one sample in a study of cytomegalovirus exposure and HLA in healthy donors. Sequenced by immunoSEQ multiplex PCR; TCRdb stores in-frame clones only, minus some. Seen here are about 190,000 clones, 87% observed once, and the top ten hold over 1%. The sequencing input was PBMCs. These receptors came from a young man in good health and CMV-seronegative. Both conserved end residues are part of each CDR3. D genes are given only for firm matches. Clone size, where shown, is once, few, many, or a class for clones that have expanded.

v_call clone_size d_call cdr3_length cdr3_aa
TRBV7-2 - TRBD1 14 CASSLEQGAYEQYF
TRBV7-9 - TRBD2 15 CASSLSGSTDNEQFF
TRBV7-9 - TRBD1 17 CASSQLHTGTDGYEQYF
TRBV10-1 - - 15 CASSEWTPGGYEQYF
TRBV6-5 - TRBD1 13 CAGRTGAIETQYF
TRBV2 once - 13 CASKPGANYEQYF
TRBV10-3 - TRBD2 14 CAALPGLSSNEQFF
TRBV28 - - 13 CASTEVASGTQYF
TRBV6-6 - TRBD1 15 CASSYQRGLGETQYF
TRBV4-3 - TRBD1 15 CASSQDGTGLYEQYF
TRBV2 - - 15 CASIAELLMNTEAFF
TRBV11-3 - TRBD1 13 CASSLGGTGWQFF
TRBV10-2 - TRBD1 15 CASSSTGTGIGEQFF
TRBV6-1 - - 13 CASRGYGEGELFF
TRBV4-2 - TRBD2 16 CASSQLSPGGPYEQYF
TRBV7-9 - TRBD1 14 CASSPGQGNHEQFF
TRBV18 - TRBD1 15 CASSPPTGGGGGYTF
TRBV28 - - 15 CASRLARGGNYGYTF
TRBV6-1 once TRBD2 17 CASSERLGLAGQETQYF
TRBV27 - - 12 CATRTASQPQHF
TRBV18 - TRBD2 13 CASSTGGKNSQYF
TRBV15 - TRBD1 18 CATSFWWGQGQGRDTQYF
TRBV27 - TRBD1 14 CASRAGTGNQPQHF
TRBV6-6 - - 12 CASSYTDQPQHF
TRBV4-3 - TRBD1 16 CASSQDTGQGTTEAFF
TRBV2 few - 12 CASSEDWEKLFF
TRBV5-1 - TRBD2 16 CASRRLAGGSTDTQYF
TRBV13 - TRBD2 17 CASTSRGLAGHTGELFF
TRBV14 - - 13 CASSRGNTGELFF
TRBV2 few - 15 CASSEGVPSSYEQYF
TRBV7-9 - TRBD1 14 CASSPRQGVSEAFF
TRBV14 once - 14 CASSQGLVSNEQFF
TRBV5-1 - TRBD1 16 CASSWGTGDGDTEAFF
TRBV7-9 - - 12 CASRIGTDTQYF
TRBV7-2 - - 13 CASSLAPRNEQFF
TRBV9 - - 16 CASSWTDVGSGNTIYF
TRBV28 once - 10 CASGRQEQYF
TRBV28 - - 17 CASTPAGTPPSGNTIYF
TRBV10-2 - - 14 CASSEGVYNSPLHF
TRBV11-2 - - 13 CASSLDGVEPLHF
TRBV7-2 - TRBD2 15 CASSLGGRAQGKQFF
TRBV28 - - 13 CASTQGWNYGYTF
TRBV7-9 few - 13 CASSLGRAYEQYF
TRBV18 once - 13 CASSQYGNEKLFF
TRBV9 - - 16 CASSVGHSSGANGLTF
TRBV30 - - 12 CAWSVGLGRQHF
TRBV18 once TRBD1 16 CASSMQGGSQGQPQHF
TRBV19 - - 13 CASSMRGGSIQYF
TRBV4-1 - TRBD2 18 CASSQDIRLAGVSYEQYF
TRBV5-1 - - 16 CASSLEAGRRKETQYF
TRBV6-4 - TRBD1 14 CASSEGRGPYEQYF
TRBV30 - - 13 CAWSVGLITEAFF
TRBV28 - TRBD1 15 CASSLRGPRNTEAFF